These 15 T cell receptor beta chains share one sample of origin, sequenced in a study of shared clonotypes between healthy human individuals. Assay used: immunoSEQ multiplex PCR; TCRdb lists only in-frame clones, some missing. The data show 2 million to 2.5 million clones, over 85% seen once. Material for sequencing was naive CD4+ T cells from PBMCs. Subset here: CD45RA+ positively selected. The receptors here all came from a man younger than 35 in good health. Some clones in this sample may be carry-over from other donors' samples.

This chain uses TRBV2 with TRBJ1-1, with TRBD1 as a possible D gene (5 bases). The CDR3 has 19 amino acids. The germline V gene has CDR1 SNHLY and CDR2 FYNNEI. V was cut by 6 bases and J by 1 base, with 27 bases left in between. CDR3 protein: CASRAPERGFSIGNTEAFF. The CDR3, as DNA: TGTGCCAGCAGGGCACCGGAAAGGGGATTTAGTATTGGGAACACTGAAGCTTTCTTT.

This clone came up a few times. The sample holds other DNA sequences that translate to the same CDR3. The genes are TRBV10-3 and TRBJ1-1; D is perhaps TRBD1 (5 bases). Per the germline V gene, CDR1 is ENHRY and CDR2 is SYGVKD. Deletions cut 4 bases from V and 0 bases from J, with 6 bases between. The CDR3 extends over 13 amino acids. Written as DNA, the CDR3 is TGTGCCATCAGTGGACAGATGAACACTGAAGCTTTCTTT. This encodes CAISGQMNTEAFF.

The table lists this clone with a count of one. The J gene is TRBJ1-3, the V gene TRBV9; possibly TRBD1 for D (5 bases). The CDR3 covers 12 residues. Germline CDR1 is SGDLS and CDR2 is YYNGEE. V was clipped by 4 bases and J by 10 bases, with 12 bases between them. CDR3 sequence reads: CASSFSRETIYF. CDR3 nucleotides: TGTGCCAGCAGCTTTTCCAGGGAGACCATATATTTT.

This clone was recorded only once. This chain connects TRBV2 to TRBJ2-1; unclear D gene. The germline V gene encodes CDR1 SNHLY and CDR2 FYNNEI. The germline V and J ends were trimmed by 5 bases and 5 bases, with 13 bases remaining between them. This CDR3 is built from 14 residues. Here the CDR3 reads CASSSWSAHNEQFF. In nucleotides, the CDR3 is TGTGCCAGCAGTTCGTGGAGTGCCCACAATGAGCAGTTCTTC.

V is TRBV19 and J is TRBJ2-2; 8 bases are shared with TRBD2. The germline V gene encodes CDR1 LNHDA and CDR2 SQIVND (reference sequence). The CDR3 totals 15 residues. The V segment lost 2 bases and the J segment 5 bases; nucleotides outside the gene matches: 4. The CDR3 region has the DNA TGTGCCAGTAGTATATTAGGCGGGAGGACCGGGGAGCTGTTTTTT. This codes for CASSILGGRTGELFF.

The DNA of the CDR3 is TGCGCCAGCAGCGCAGGGACGGGGCGTTCGGAACTGTTTTTT. Translated: CASSAGTGRSELFF. The genes are TRBV5-1 and TRBJ1-4; tentative D call: TRBD1 (5 bases). The CDR3 has 14 amino acids. Trimming shortened V by 4 bases and J by 12 bases, and 19 bases separated the two germline ends. Germline CDR1 SGHRS, CDR2 YFSETQ.

The V and J genes are TRBV5-1 and TRBJ2-7; TRBD1 aligns across 11 bases. CDR1 SGHRS and CDR2 YFSETQ come from the germline V gene. The CDR3 totals 15 residues. Losses at the gene ends were 2 bases for V and 2 bases for J; bases not matched to a gene: 3. The CDR3 sequence: CASSFTGQGAYEQYF. Here the CDR3 DNA reads TGCGCCAGCAGCTTTACGGGACAGGGGGCCTACGAGCAGTACTTC.

This clone appeared a single time. The V and J genes are TRBV11-2 and TRBJ2-5, with 11 bases that match TRBD1. The CDR3 totals 15 residues. The germline CDR1 and CDR2 sequences are SGHAT and FQNNGV. The V and J ends lost 5 bases and 7 bases, in that order; junction bases with no gene match: 9. CDR3 residues: CASSPRTGGAGTQYF. CDR3 sequence (DNA): TGTGCCAGCAGCCCGCGGACAGGGGGCGCCGGGACCCAGTACTTC.

The genes are TRBV7-9 and TRBJ2-1; either TRBD1 or TRBD2 may fit D (5 bases each). Trimming stripped 8 bases from V and 7 bases from J, with 18 bases between. From germline, CDR1 is SEHNR and CDR2 FQNEAQ (reference sequence). This CDR3 comprises 14 residues. CDR3 sequence reads: CASAPPWGGNEQFF. CDR3 coding DNA: TGTGCCAGCGCCCCTCCATGGGGCGGGAATGAGCAGTTCTTC.

Points on this clone: The junction departs from germline at one end; a sequencing error may be responsible. The CDR3 loop is CASSWGDSEKLFF. CDR3 DNA sequence: TGTGCCAGCAGCTGGGGGGACAGTGAAAAACTGTTTTTT. V and J are TRBV5-3 and TRBJ1-4; 7 nucleotides line up with TRBD1. TRBV5-3 is designated an ORF whose function remains uncertain. This CDR3 has 13 residues.

This sequence joins TRBV7-8 and TRBJ2-7; weak D call: TRBD2 (5 bases). The CDR3 is 15 amino acids. The germline CDR1 and CDR2 sequences are SGHVS and FQNEAQ. V was cut by 5 bases and J by 6 bases, with 20 bases left in between. The CDR3, as DNA: TGTGCCAGCAGCCCTACTCCGGAGCCCCGGGGCGAGCAGTACTTC. The encoded protein is CASSPTPEPRGEQYF.

This rearrangement joins TRBV7-8 to TRBJ2-1, with 13 bases that match TRBD2. With 1 base clipped from V and 7 bases from J, the junction kept 1 base outside the gene matches. The germline gives CDR1 SGHVS, CDR2 FQNEAQ. This CDR3 comprises 15 residues. DNA for the CDR3: TGTGCCAGCAGCTTAGTACTAGCGGGAGGGAATGAGCAGTTCTTC. It is translated as CASSLVLAGGNEQFF.

Notes on this clone: The same CDR3 also results from other DNA sequences found in this sample. CDR3 protein: CASSLLQGSNQPQHF. The DNA for the CDR3 is TGTGCCAGCAGTTTATTACAGGGGAGCAATCAGCCCCAGCATTTT. The chain carries TRBV28 and TRBJ1-5; 7 nucleotides match TRBD1. The CDR3 spans 15 residues. Germline lookup yields CDR1 MDHEN and CDR2 SYDVKM. Trimming at V came to 1 base and at J to 1 base, leaving 1 base not matched to a gene. Full variable domain (rest looked up from reference TRBV28 and TRBJ1-5): DVKVTQSSRYLVKRTGEKVFLECVQDMDHENMFWYRQDPGLGLRLIYFSYDVKMKEKGDIPEGYSVSREKKERFSLILESASTNQTSMYLCASSLLQGSNQPQHFGDGTRLSIL.

The chain joins TRBV28 to TRBJ2-5; the match to TRBD2 covers 14 bases. This CDR3 contains 20 residues. V was clipped by 0 bases and J by 5 bases; unmatched bases: 14. CDR1 and CDR2 from the germline V gene are MDHEN and SYDVKM. In DNA, the CDR3 is TGTGCCAGCAGTTTATGGTGGCAGGGAGGGACTAGCGGGAGAGATGAGACCCAGTACTTC. Protein: CASSLWWQGGTSGRDETQYF.

The rearrangement uses TRBV7-2 and TRBJ1-2, with TRBD1 matching over 8 bases. The germline V gene encodes CDR1 SGHTA and CDR2 FQGNSA. Unmatched junction bases numbered 15, after V lost 5 bases and J lost 4 bases. The CDR3 extends over 17 amino acids. The CDR3 DNA follows: TGTGCCAGCAGCCAATCCTTCGGACAGGGAATTCGCTATGGCTACACCTTC. This gives the protein CASSQSFGQGIRYGYTF.